Below, 18 T cell receptor beta chains from the same sample are listed, as sequenced in a study of T-cell reconstitution after alpha-beta-depleted transplantation in children (dated by TCRdb to 2016 to 2017). The sample's treatment or condition label is to be understood as: allogeneic hematopoietic cell transplantation with graft depleted of TCRalphabeta T cells and CD19 B cells. Preparation of the library involved PCR. Data came from an Illumina HiSeq 2500. Molecular barcoding was employed in the preparation of TCR libraries, with unique molecular identifiers being used to normalize TCRbeta repertoire quantification. TCRdb applied fastp at Q25 and MiXCR to the public reads, then kept only in-frame beta chains. Entries that share a CDR3 protein sequence are merged under the most common genes and DNA. This sample is represented by hundreds of thousands of distinct CDR3 sequences; roughly 7.7% of them were singletons. 6% to 7% of the sample is held by the ten biggest clonotypes.

The starting material was PBMCs, mostly from graft donor cells, obtained 180 days after TCRalphabeta/CD19-depleted stem cell transplant. The origin of the receptors is a male patient under 18 who had a stem cell transplant for acute lymphoblastic leukemia, so the T cells may come from the graft donor.

The table lists this clonotype with many counts. This rearrangement joins TRBV14 to TRBJ2-5; a weak D match, TRBD2 (6 bases). With 9 bases removed from V and 4 bases from J, the gap between germline ends came to 36 bases. From germline, CDR1 is SGHDN and CDR2 FVKESK. The CDR3 consists of 20 residues. The CDR3 loop reads CARWGTGRTIERADGETQYF. As DNA, the CDR3 is TGTGCCAGATGGGGGACGGGCCGGACGATCGAGCGGGCGGATGGAGAGACCCAGTACTTC.

The sample holds a few counts of this clonotype. CDR3 region: CSARDSLRGGGNQPQHF. In nucleotides, the CDR3 is TGCAGTGCTAGAGATTCCCTCAGGGGGGGGGGCAATCAGCCCCAGCATTTT. V is TRBV20-1 and J is TRBJ1-5; 7 bases are shared with TRBD1. This CDR3 is 17 amino acids long. V trimming: 0 bases; J trimming: 2 bases; junction bases outside the gene matches: 10. Per the germline V gene, CDR1 is DFQATT and CDR2 is SNEGSKA (reference sequence).

This clonotype was seen ten or more times. This sequence joins TRBV19 and TRBJ2-7; D ambiguous. Germline CDR1 LNHDA, CDR2 SQIVND (reference sequence). V was shortened by 4 bases and J by 1 base, with 14 bases between the two germline ends. The CDR3 sequence is 15 residues long. The CDR3 loop reads CASSNAAAGSYEQYF. CDR3 coding DNA: TGTGCCAGTAGTAATGCGGCAGCCGGGTCCTACGAGCAGTACTTC.

The table lists this clonotype with a count of one. This clone may be a read error of a much larger clone one base away. The chain combines TRBV7-9 with TRBJ2-7, with unresolved D. The CDR3 contains 14 residues. Germline-derived CDR1 and CDR2 are SEHNR and FQNEAQ (reference sequence). V was clipped by 3 bases and J by 9 bases, with 18 bases between them. The CDR3, as DNA: TGTGCCAGCAGCTTCTCCCGAGGTTATGACGTGCAGTACTTC. Its protein product is CASSFSRGYDVQYF.

This clonotype has a count of ten or more. J is TRBJ1-1 and V is TRBV15, with D unresolved. The germline V gene encodes CDR1 LNHNV and CDR2 YYDKDF (reference sequence). The CDR3 contains 12 residues. Deletions cut 0 bases from V and 10 bases from J, with 9 bases between. The CDR3 sequence is CATSRDQIRAFF. For the CDR3, the DNA is TGTGCCACCAGCAGAGATCAGATTAGAGCTTTCTTT. The entire variable domain, with the rest obtained from reference TRBV15 and TRBJ1-1, is as follows: DAMVIQNPRYQVTQFGKPVTLSCSQTLNHNVMYWYQQKSSQAPKLLFHYYDKDFNNEADTPDNFQSRRPNTSFCFLDIRSPGLGDTAMYLCATSRDQIRAFFGQGTRLTVV.

This clonotype was seen many times. The chain joins TRBV11-2 to TRBJ1-2; 7 nucleotides align to TRBD1. The CDR3 has 14 amino acids. CDR1 and CDR2 from the germline V gene are SGHAT and FQNNGV. V trimming: 4 bases; J trimming: 7 bases; junction bases outside the gene matches: 9. CDR3: CASSSEDRSFGYTF. The CDR3 region has the DNA TGTGCCAGCAGCTCAGAGGACAGGTCCTTTGGCTACACCTTC.

Many counts were recorded for this clonotype. This rearrangement joins TRBV11-2 to TRBJ2-1; D is possibly TRBD1 (7 bases). The CDR3 has 19 residues. Germline V gene data show CDR1 as SGHAT and CDR2 as FQNNGV. V was cut by 1 base and J by 5 bases, with 24 bases left in between. CDR3 in DNA: TGTGCCAGCAGCTTAGGCCGGGGGCGAGGAGGGGGCTCAAACAATGAGCAGTTCTTC. As protein: CASSLGRGRGGGSNNEQFF.

This clonotype was seen repeatedly, ten times or more. The chain has TRBV2 and TRBJ1-5, with no clear D. The CDR3 runs 14 residues. V lost 3 bases and J 0 bases, leaving 6 bases between the germline ends. Looked up from germline, CDR1 is SNHLY and CDR2 is FYNNEI. The CDR3 region has the DNA TGTGCCAGCAGTGAGACACATAGCAATCAGCCCCAGCATTTT. Amino acid sequence: CASSETHSNQPQHF. Combining the CDR3 with reference TRBV2 and TRBJ1-5 gives the whole variable domain EPEVTQTPSHQVTQMGQEVILRCVPISNHLYFYWYRQILGQKVEFLVSFYNNEISEKSEIFDDQFSVERPDGSNFTLKIRSTKLEDSAMYFCASSETHSNQPQHFGDGTRLSIL.

This clonotype was seen at least ten times. The chain recombines TRBV5-1 with TRBJ2-1; possible D gene TRBD2, 6 bases. Germline assignment: CDR1 SGHRS and CDR2 YFSETQ. Trimming cost V 0 bases and J 1 base, with 14 bases left between them. The CDR3 has 17 residues. The CDR3 nucleotides read TGCGCCAGCAGCTTGGATATAGGAAGCGGGTCCTACAATGAGCAGTTCTTC. It translates to CASSLDIGSGSYNEQFF.

This clonotype was observed at least ten times. The gene calls are TRBV7-2 and TRBJ1-6, with D possibly matching TRBD1 (5 bases). Between the trimmed V and J ends, which lost 1 base and 9 bases, there was a span of 13 bases. The CDR3 contains 15 residues. From germline, CDR1 is SGHTA and CDR2 FQGNSA. This CDR3 reads CASSLVGGQGSPLHF. The CDR3, as DNA: TGTGCCAGCAGCTTAGTAGGAGGGCAGGGTTCACCCCTCCACTTT.

This clonotype was picked up many times. The V gene is TRBV15, the J gene TRBJ1-2; no reliable D call. V was cut by 5 bases and J by 3 bases, with 13 bases left in between. The CDR3 consists of 14 residues. CDR1 is LNHNV, CDR2 YYDKDF, per germline (reference sequence). The CDR3 sequence: CATSPTEADYGYTF. DNA for the CDR3: TGTGCCACCAGCCCGACGGAAGCTGACTATGGCTACACCTTC.

The chain links TRBV12-3 or TRBV12-4 to TRBJ2-5; D call uncertain. V lost 3 bases and J lost 1, with 24 bases in between. The CDR3 consists of 19 residues. The CDR3 DNA reads TGTGCCAGCAGTTTCCCCAACCATCCACAGCGTACTATCCAAGAGACCCAGTACTTC. This sequence encodes CASSFPNHPQRTIQETQYF.

This clonotype was seen ten or more times. The chain carries TRBV18 and TRBJ1-3; D not certain. This CDR3 comprises 18 residues. V lost 2 bases to trimming and J lost 0 bases, with 17 bases between them. Germline V gives CDR1 KGHSH, CDR2 LQKENI. The CDR3 reads CASSPFVGNQDSGNTIYF. The CDR3 nucleotides are TGTGCCAGCTCACCATTTGTCGGGAATCAGGACTCTGGAAACACCATATATTTT.

This clonotype has at least ten counts. The gene calls are TRBV28 and TRBJ2-7; the D gene is possibly TRBD2 (5 bases). Germline CDR1 is MDHEN and CDR2 is SYDVKM. The V end lost 7 bases, the J end lost 2 bases, and 18 bases lay between the germline ends. CDR3 size: 15 residues. The CDR3 DNA reads TGTGCCAGCACTTCACCGGGATCCTCGACCTACGAGCAGTACTTC. This translates into CASTSPGSSTYEQYF. The full variable domain, with the rest looked up from reference TRBV28 and TRBJ2-7, is DVKVTQSSRYLVKRTGEKVFLECVQDMDHENMFWYRQDPGLGLRLIYFSYDVKMKEKGDIPEGYSVSREKKERFSLILESASTNQTSMYLCASTSPGSSTYEQYFGPGTRLTVT.

As concerns this clonotype: A much larger clone differs by one base, so this may be a read error. The rearrangement links TRBV28 to TRBJ2-7; maybe TRBD2 (6 bases). The CDR3 sequence is 16 residues long. From germline, CDR1 is MDHEN and CDR2 SYDVKM. Trimming cost V 3 bases and J 4 bases, with 19 bases left between them. The CDR3 nucleotides are TGTGCCAGCAGTTTGGGCGGGACGGTGGCTTTTTACGAGCAGTACTTC. Translation gives CASSLGGTVAFYEQYF.

This clonotype was counted at least ten times. This sequence joins TRBV20-1 and TRBJ1-6; TRBD1 aligns across 10 bases. With 1 base clipped from V and 7 bases from J, the junction kept 7 bases outside the gene matches. The CDR3 totals 16 residues. Per germline, CDR1 DFQATT and CDR2 SNEGSKA (reference sequence). The CDR3 nucleotides are TGCAGTGCTAGAGCGGGGGGACAGGGGCCAAATTCACCCCTCCACTTT. Protein: CSARAGGQGPNSPLHF.

There are many counts of this clonotype. As DNA, the CDR3 is TGTGCCAGCAGCTTAGGGACTAGCGGGAGAGGGTCCTACAATGAGCAGTTCTTC. Translating it yields CASSLGTSGRGSYNEQFF. The genes are TRBV11-2 and TRBJ2-1; 13 nucleotides match TRBD2. CDR1 is SGHAT and CDR2 is FQNNGV in the germline V gene. V shed 1 base and J 1 base; nucleotides not matched to a gene: 4. The CDR3 has 18 amino acids.

This clonotype came up many times. The rearrangement uses TRBV7-2 and TRBJ2-3; the D gene is possibly TRBD1 (5 bases). The germline gives CDR1 SGHTA, CDR2 FQGNSA. This CDR3 comprises 15 residues. V was clipped by 3 bases and J by 6 bases, with 16 bases between them. The chain's CDR3 is CASSFWGPAPDTQYF. Written as DNA, the CDR3 is TGTGCCAGCAGCTTTTGGGGCCCCGCCCCGGATACGCAGTATTTT.